Listed below are T cell receptor beta chains from one sample, sequenced in a study of T cell changes during pregnancy in multiple sclerosis. Repertoires were generated with immunoSEQ multiplex PCR, while TCRdb's copy carries only in-frame clones and drops some. The sample lists about 28,000 clones, 89% occurring once. The input for sequencing was CD4+ T cells from peripheral blood mononuclear cells, taken in the second trimester of pregnancy. The receptor source for this set is a female donor with multiple sclerosis, enrolled in a pregnancy study. Both conserved end residues are part of each CDR3. The D gene is left open where the match is weak. Only part of the rows carry a size: once, few, many, or a class if the clone is expanded.

cdr3_aa cdr3_nt v_call d_call clone_size j_call
CASSEGAGKNEQFF TGCGCCAGCAGTGAGGGGGCAGGTAAAAATGAGCAGTTCTTC TRBV10-1 - - TRBJ2-1
CASSQTGGGKTQYF TGTGCCAGCAGTCAAACAGGGGGCGGAAAGACCCAGTACTTC TRBV2 TRBD1 - TRBJ2-5
CASNWKGASNQPQHF TGTGCCAGCAATTGGAAGGGGGCGAGCAATCAGCCCCAGCATTTT TRBV2 TRBD1 - TRBJ1-5
CARAQENEQFF TGTGCCAGGGCACAGGAAAATGAGCAGTTCTTC TRBV11-1 - once TRBJ2-1
CASSSAPLYEQYF TGTGCCAGCAGTTCCGCCCCACTCTACGAGCAGTACTTC TRBV27 - - TRBJ2-7
CAIRTAGNTIYF TGTGCCATCAGGACTGCCGGAAACACCATATATTTT TRBV10-3 - - TRBJ1-3
CASSLPGAYEQYF TGTGCCAGCAGTTTACCGGGAGCCTACGAGCAGTACTTC TRBV28 - few TRBJ2-7
CASSFQGGTLGTEAFF TGCGCCAGCAGCTTTCAGGGAGGCACGTTGGGCACTGAAGCTTTCTTT TRBV5-1 - - TRBJ1-1
CASSLVGGDSNQPQHF TGTGCCAGCAGCTTAGTAGGGGGGGATAGCAATCAGCCCCAGCATTTT TRBV7-2 - - TRBJ1-5
CASSPFGQVGSTEAFF TGCGCCAGCAGCCCGTTTGGTCAGGTCGGTAGCACTGAAGCTTTCTTT TRBV5-1 - - TRBJ1-1
CAIRTVNTEAFF TGTGCCATCAGAACAGTCAACACTGAAGCTTTCTTT TRBV10-3 - - TRBJ1-1
CASSFRQAQGYTF TGTGCCAGCAGTTTTAGACAGGCGCAGGGCTACACCTTC TRBV2 - - TRBJ1-2
CASTGRVEETQYF TGTGCCAGCACTGGTCGGGTTGAGGAGACCCAGTACTTC TRBV2 - - TRBJ2-5
CAWSEPGGNTIYF TGTGCCTGGAGTGAACCCGGGGGAAACACCATATATTTT TRBV30 - - TRBJ1-3
CASSLRQGYTEAFF TGCGCCAGCAGCTTAAGACAGGGGTACACTGAAGCTTTCTTT TRBV5-1 TRBD1 - TRBJ1-1
CASSFSGGGYNEQFF TGTGCCAGCAGTTTTAGCGGGGGGGGCTACAATGAGCAGTTCTTC TRBV9 TRBD2 - TRBJ2-1
CASSLFWGQNSPLHF TGTGCCAGCAGCTTGTTCTGGGGGCAGAATTCACCCCTCCACTTT TRBV5-5 - - TRBJ1-6
CASSLARNTEAFF TGTGCCAGCAGTTTGGCCCGGAACACTGAAGCTTTCTTT TRBV6-5 - - TRBJ1-1
CASSVAGTLDIQYF TGTGCCAGCAGCGTAGCCGGGACTTTAGACATTCAGTACTTC TRBV9 - - TRBJ2-4
CASTLAGGNEKLFF TGTGCCAGCACCTTAGCAGGGGGAAATGAAAAACTGTTTTTT TRBV6-1 TRBD1 - TRBJ1-4
CSADVQVNTEAFF TGCAGCGCCGACGTACAGGTGAACACTGAAGCTTTCTTT TRBV29-1 - - TRBJ1-1
CSPEESILGNTIYF TGCAGCCCCGAGGAGAGTATCCTTGGAAACACCATATATTTT TRBV29-1 - - TRBJ1-3
CASSSPGTANTEAFF TGTGCCAGCAGCTCCCCAGGGACAGCGAACACTGAAGCTTTCTTT TRBV5-6 TRBD1 - TRBJ1-1
CASSFGSGGDTQYF TGTGCCAGCAGCTTTGGGAGCGGGGGAGATACGCAGTATTTT TRBV11-2 TRBD2 - TRBJ2-3
CASSFRGQGALNEQFF TGTGCCAGCAGCTTCCGAGGGCAGGGGGCTCTCAATGAGCAGTTCTTC TRBV9 TRBD1 - TRBJ2-1
CSVGPYGGGQQETQYF TGCAGCGTTGGTCCTTACGGCGGGGGTCAACAAGAGACCCAGTACTTC TRBV29-1 TRBD2 - TRBJ2-5